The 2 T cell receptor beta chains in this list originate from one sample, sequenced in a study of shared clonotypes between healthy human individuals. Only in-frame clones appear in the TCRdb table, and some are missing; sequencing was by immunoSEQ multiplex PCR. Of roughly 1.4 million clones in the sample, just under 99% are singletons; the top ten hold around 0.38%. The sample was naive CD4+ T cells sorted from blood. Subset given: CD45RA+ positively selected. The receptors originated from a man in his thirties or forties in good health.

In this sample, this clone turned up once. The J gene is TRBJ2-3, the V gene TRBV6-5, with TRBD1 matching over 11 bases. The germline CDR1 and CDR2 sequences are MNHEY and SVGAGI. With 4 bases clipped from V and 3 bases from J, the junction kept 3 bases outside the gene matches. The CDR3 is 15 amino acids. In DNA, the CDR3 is TGTGCCAGCAGTTTCGGGACAGGGGGTACAGATACGCAGTATTTT. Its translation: CASSFGTGGTDTQYF.

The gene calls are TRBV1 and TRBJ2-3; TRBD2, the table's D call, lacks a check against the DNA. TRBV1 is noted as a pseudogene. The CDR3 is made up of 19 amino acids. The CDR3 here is CTSSHPPNPKRESTDTQYF. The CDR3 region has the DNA TGCACCAGCAGCCATCCCCCGAACCCCAAGCGGGAGAGCACAGATACGCAGTATTTT.